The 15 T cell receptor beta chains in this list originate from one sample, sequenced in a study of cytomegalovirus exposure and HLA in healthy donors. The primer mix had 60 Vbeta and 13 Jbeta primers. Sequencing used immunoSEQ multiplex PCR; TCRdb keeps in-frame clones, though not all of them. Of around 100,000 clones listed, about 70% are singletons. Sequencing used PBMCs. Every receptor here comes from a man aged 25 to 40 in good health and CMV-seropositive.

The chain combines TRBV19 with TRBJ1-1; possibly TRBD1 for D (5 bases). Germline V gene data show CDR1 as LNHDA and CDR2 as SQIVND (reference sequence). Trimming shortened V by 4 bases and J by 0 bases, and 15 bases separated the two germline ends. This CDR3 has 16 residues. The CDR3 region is CASSTGKSWMNTEAFF. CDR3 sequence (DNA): TGTGCCAGTAGTACAGGGAAAAGTTGGATGAACACTGAAGCTTTCTTT.

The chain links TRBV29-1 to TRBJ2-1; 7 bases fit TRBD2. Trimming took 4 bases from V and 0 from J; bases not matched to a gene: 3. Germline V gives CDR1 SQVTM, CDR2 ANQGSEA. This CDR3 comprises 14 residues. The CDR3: CSVGGGSSYNEQFF. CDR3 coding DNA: TGCAGCGTTGGGGGGGGAAGCTCCTACAATGAGCAGTTCTTC.

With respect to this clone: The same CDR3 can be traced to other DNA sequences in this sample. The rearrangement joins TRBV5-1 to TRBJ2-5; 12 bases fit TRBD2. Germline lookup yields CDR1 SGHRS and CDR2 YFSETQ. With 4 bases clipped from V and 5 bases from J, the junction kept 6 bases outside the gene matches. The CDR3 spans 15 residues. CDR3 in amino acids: CASSLAGGPGETQYF. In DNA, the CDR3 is TGCGCCAGCAGCCTAGCGGGGGGGCCGGGGGAGACCCAGTACTTC.

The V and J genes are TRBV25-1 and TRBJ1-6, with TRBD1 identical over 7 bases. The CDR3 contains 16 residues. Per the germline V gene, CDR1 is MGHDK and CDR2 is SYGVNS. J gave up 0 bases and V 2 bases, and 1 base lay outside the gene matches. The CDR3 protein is CASSEGQDSYNSPLHF. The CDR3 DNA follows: TGTGCCAGCAGTGAAGGACAGGACTCCTATAATTCACCCCTCCACTTT.

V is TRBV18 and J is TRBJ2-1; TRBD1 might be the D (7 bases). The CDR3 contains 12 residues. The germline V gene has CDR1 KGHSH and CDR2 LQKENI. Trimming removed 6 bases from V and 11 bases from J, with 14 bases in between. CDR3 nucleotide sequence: TGTGCCAGCTCTCCAGGGGGGTTAAAGCAGTTCTTC. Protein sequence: CASSPGGLKQFF.

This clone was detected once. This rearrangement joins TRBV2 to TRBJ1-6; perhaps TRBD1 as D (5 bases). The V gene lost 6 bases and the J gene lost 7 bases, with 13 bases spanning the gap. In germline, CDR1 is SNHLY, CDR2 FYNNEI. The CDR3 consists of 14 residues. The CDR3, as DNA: TGTGCCAGCAGCACAGTCCGGGGGAATTCACCCCTCCACTTT. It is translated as CASSTVRGNSPLHF.

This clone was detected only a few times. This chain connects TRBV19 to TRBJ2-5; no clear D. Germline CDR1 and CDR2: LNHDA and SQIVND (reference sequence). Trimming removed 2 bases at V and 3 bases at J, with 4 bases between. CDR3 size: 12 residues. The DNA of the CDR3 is TGTGCCAGTAGTATAAATAAAGAGACCCAGTACTTC. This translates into CASSINKETQYF.

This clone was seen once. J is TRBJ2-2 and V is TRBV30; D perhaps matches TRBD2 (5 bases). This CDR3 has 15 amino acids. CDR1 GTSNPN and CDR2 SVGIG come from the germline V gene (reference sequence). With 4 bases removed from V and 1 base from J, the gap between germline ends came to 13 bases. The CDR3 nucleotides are TGTGCCTGGAACGCAGGACTTGTGAACACCGGGGAGCTGTTTTTT. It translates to CAWNAGLVNTGELFF.

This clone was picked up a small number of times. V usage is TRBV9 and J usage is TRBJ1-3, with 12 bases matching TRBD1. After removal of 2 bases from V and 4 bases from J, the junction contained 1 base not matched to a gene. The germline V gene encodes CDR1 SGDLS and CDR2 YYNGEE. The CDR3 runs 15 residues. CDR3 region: CASSVGQGAGNTIYF. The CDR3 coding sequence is TGTGCCAGCAGCGTGGGACAGGGGGCGGGAAACACCATATATTTT.

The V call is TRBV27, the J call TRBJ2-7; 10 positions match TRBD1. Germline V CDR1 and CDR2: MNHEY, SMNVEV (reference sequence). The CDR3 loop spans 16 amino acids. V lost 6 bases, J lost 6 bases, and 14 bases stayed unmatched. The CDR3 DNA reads TGTGCCAGCAGCCTGACAGGGGGCTTGCTACTAAGCGAGCAGTACGTC. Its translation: CASSLTGGLLLSEQYV.

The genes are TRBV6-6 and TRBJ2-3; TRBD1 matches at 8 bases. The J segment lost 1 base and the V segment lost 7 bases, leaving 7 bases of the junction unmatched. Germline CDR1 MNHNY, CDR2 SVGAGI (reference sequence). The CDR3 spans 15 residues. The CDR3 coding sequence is TGTGCCAGCACCCTGACAGGGGCGGGCACAGATACGCAGTATTTT. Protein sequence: CASTLTGAGTDTQYF.

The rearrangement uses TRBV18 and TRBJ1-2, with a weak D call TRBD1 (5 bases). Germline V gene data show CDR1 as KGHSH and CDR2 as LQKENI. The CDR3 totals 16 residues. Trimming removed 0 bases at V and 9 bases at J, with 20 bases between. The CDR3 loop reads CASSPPDWGPVRSYTF. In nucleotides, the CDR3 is TGTGCCAGCTCACCACCGGATTGGGGCCCAGTGAGAAGCTACACCTTC.

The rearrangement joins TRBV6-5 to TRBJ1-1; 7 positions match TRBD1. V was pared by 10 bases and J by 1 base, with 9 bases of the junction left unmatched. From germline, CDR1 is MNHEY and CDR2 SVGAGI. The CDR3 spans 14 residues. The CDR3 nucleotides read TGTGCCACGGACAGGTCGGGGGCGAACACTGAAGCTTTCTTT. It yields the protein CATDRSGANTEAFF.

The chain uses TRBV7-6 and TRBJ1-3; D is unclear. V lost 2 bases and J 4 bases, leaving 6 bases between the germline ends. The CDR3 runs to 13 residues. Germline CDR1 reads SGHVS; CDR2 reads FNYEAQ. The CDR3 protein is CASSLSSGNTIYF. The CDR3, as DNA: TGTGCCAGCAGCTTATCATCCGGAAACACCATATATTTT.

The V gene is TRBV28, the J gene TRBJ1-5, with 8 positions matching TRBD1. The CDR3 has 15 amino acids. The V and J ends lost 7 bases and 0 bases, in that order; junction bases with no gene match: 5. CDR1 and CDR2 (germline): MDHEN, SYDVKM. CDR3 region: CASNRGGVSNQPQHF. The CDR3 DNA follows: TGTGCCAGCAACAGGGGGGGGGTTAGCAATCAGCCCCAGCATTTT.